Each of the 21 T cell receptor beta chains below was sequenced from the same sample in a study of CD8 T cells in Susac syndrome. When the RNA was reverse transcribed, random hexamers were used with an input of about 0.45 to 1 ug. TCRdb used MiXCR to reprocess the immunoSEQ multiplex PCR reads, holding one entry per CDR3 protein. The repertoire holds under 80,000 distinct CDR3 sequences, 85% to 95% seen once, with about 0.52% in the top ten. The material sequenced was CD4+ T cells from PBMCs. The origin of the receptors is a human donor with Susac syndrome.

This sequence joins TRBV3-1 and TRBJ2-1; 8 bases match TRBD2. The ends lost 0 bases at V and 3 bases at J; junction bases unmatched: 4. The length of the CDR3 is 16 residues. The germline CDR1 and CDR2 sequences are LGHDT and YNNKEL (reference sequence). The CDR3 sequence is CASSQESGGLYNEQFF. As DNA, the CDR3 is TGTGCCAGCAGCCAAGAGAGCGGGGGACTCTACAATGAGCAGTTCTTC.

This clonotype was counted a few times. The chain is built from TRBV5-4 and TRBJ2-1, with D perhaps matching TRBD2 (6 bases). This CDR3 region has 13 residues. V was cut by 0 bases and J by 6 bases, with 7 bases left in between. Germline V gene data show CDR1 as SGHNT and CDR2 as YYREEE (reference sequence). The CDR3 nucleotides read TGTGCCAGCAGCTTGGGACTAGGCAATGAGCAGTTCTTC. Translated: CASSLGLGNEQFF. The complete variable domain, with remaining parts taken from reference TRBV5-4 and TRBJ2-1, reads ETGVTQSPTHLIKTRGQQVTLRCSSQSGHNTVSWYQQALGQGPQFIFQYYREEENGRGNFPPRFSGLQFPNYSSELNVNALELDDSALYLCASSLGLGNEQFFGPGTRLTVL.

V usage is TRBV20-1 and J usage is TRBJ2-1; 7 bases fit TRBD2. Looked up from germline, CDR1 is DFQATT and CDR2 is SNEGSKA (reference sequence). The ends lost 0 bases at V and 12 bases at J; junction bases unmatched: 11. The CDR3 runs to 14 residues. The CDR3 is CSARDQVVTGGQFF. The CDR3 DNA reads as TGCAGTGCTAGAGATCAGGTTGTAACGGGAGGGCAGTTCTTC.

The CDR3 sequence: CASTRQGGGELFF. The CDR3 region has the DNA TGTGCCAGCACCAGGCAGGGTGGCGGGGAGCTGTTTTTT. The chain combines TRBV6-2 or TRBV6-3 with TRBJ2-2; a possible D gene is TRBD1 (5 bases). Trimming cost V 7 bases and J 7 bases, with 13 bases left between them. The V gene's germline CDR1 is MNHEY and CDR2 SVGEGT. The CDR3 totals 13 residues.

This clonotype has only one observation. CDR3 nucleotides: TGTGCCAGCAGGGGGACAGGGCCGAACACTGAAGCTTTCTTT. This translates into CASRGTGPNTEAFF. This chain links TRBV6-5 with TRBJ1-1; 9 nucleotides match TRBD1. The V gene end was trimmed by 6 bases and the J gene end by 1 base; junction bases not matched to a gene: 3. Per germline, CDR1 MNHEY and CDR2 SVGAGI. The CDR3 spans 14 residues.

The chain has TRBV25-1 and TRBJ2-5, with TRBD2 as a possible D gene (6 bases). The CDR3 length is 17 residues. CDR1 is MGHDK and CDR2 is SYGVNS in the germline V gene. V gave up 6 bases and J gave up 5 bases, with 25 bases separating them. CDR3 nucleotide sequence: TGTGCCAGCAGGGGGGTCGGGGACTCGGGGCTGTGGGAGACCCAGTACTTC. It is translated as CASRGVGDSGLWETQYF.

The rearrangement joins TRBV2 to TRBJ2-3; 8 bases match TRBD1. V was pared by 4 bases and J by 0 bases, with 3 bases of the junction left unmatched. CDR3 size: 15 residues. Germline V gene sequence: CDR1 SNHLY, CDR2 FYNNEI. The CDR3 here is CASSGDRQSTDTQYF. CDR3 DNA sequence: TGTGCCAGCAGTGGGGACAGGCAAAGCACAGATACGCAGTATTTT.

This chain links TRBV11-2 with TRBJ2-5, with 9 bases lining up with TRBD2. V lost 4 bases to trimming and J lost 2 bases; unmatched junction nucleotides: 5. From germline, CDR1 is SGHAT and CDR2 FQNNGV. The CDR3 is 15 amino acids. The CDR3 DNA sequence: TGTGCCAGCAGCTCTGGGACTAGCCGGCAAGAGACCCAGTACTTC. Protein product: CASSSGTSRQETQYF.

The chain has TRBV3-1 and TRBJ1-1; no reliable D call. Germline V gene lookup returns CDR1 LGHDT and CDR2 YNNKEL (reference sequence). Trimming took 0 bases from V and 10 from J, leaving 12 bases between them. The CDR3 extends over 13 amino acids. The DNA for the CDR3 is TGTGCCAGCAGCCAAGATTGGCCAGTTGGAGCTTTCTTT. The encoded protein is CASSQDWPVGAFF.

V gene TRBV12-3 or TRBV12-4 combines with J gene TRBJ2-5; 11 bases map to TRBD2. The ends lost 5 bases at V and 4 bases at J; junction bases unmatched: 6. The CDR3 length is 15 residues. CDR3 amino acids: CASSLGLAGGETQYF. DNA for the CDR3: TGTGCCAGCAGTCTCGGGCTAGCGGGGGGAGAGACCCAGTACTTC.

CDR3 sequence: CASSYSRDSGTFF. CDR3 nucleotides: TGTGCCAGCAGTTACTCCCGGGACAGTGGTACTTTCTTT. The rearrangement uses TRBV6-5 and TRBJ1-1, with 7 nucleotides matching TRBD1. CDR1 and CDR2 from the germline V gene are MNHEY and SVGAGI. This CDR3 comprises 13 residues. The V gene end was trimmed by 0 bases and the J gene end by 12 bases; junction bases not matched to a gene: 7.

The CDR3 nucleotides are TGTGCCAGCAGCCAAAGAATCTACGAGCAGTACTTC. Translating gives CASSQRIYEQYF. The V call is TRBV7-6, the J call TRBJ2-7; D unresolved. The CDR3 consists of 12 residues. Trimming took 5 bases from V and 3 from J, leaving 8 bases between them. Per germline, CDR1 SGHVS and CDR2 FNYEAQ.

The rearrangement joins TRBV5-4 to TRBJ1-2; 7 nucleotides agree with TRBD1. The germline gives CDR1 SGHNT, CDR2 YYREEE (reference sequence). This CDR3 has 19 residues. The junction had 22 bases not matched to a gene; V was cut back by 4 bases and J by 4 bases. The CDR3 is CASSRKLQGQLALAYGYTF. The CDR3, as DNA: TGTGCCAGCAGCCGGAAACTCCAGGGACAGCTGGCTCTCGCCTATGGCTACACCTTC.

This clonotype has just one count. The chain is built from TRBV6-1 and TRBJ2-1, with 7 nucleotides matching TRBD2. Germline CDR1 and CDR2: MNHNS and SASEGT. The CDR3 is made up of 16 amino acids. V shed 3 bases and J 2 bases; nucleotides not matched to a gene: 7. CDR3 loop: CASSDPSGLAYNEQFF. Written as DNA, the CDR3 is TGTGCCAGCAGTGACCCTAGCGGACTCGCCTACAATGAGCAGTTCTTC.

The CDR3, as DNA: TGTGCCAGCAACCCGGGACTAACTAGCACAGATACGCAGTATTTT. This codes for CASNPGLTSTDTQYF. The chain uses TRBV2 and TRBJ2-3; TRBD2 matches 7 bases. J gave up 0 bases and V 7 bases, and 7 bases lay outside the gene matches. Germline V gene lookup returns CDR1 SNHLY and CDR2 FYNNEI. The CDR3 extends over 15 amino acids.

The chain uses TRBV7-9 and TRBJ2-5; D gene uncertain. CDR1 and CDR2 (germline): SEHNR, FQNEAQ (reference sequence). The CDR3 sequence is 13 residues long. The V end lost 5 bases, the J end lost 5 bases, and 12 bases lay between the germline ends. The CDR3 bases are TGTGCCAGCAGCGGCGTAAGGCTGGAGACCCAGTACTTC. This sequence encodes CASSGVRLETQYF.

The CDR3 reads CASSRQGGPLSGNTIYF. The CDR3, as DNA: TGCGCCAGCAGCAGACAGGGGGGCCCCCTTTCTGGAAACACCATATATTTT. The rearrangement uses TRBV5-1 and TRBJ1-3; 9 positions match TRBD1. Per germline, CDR1 SGHRS and CDR2 YFSETQ. V trimming: 4 bases; J trimming: 1 base; junction bases outside the gene matches: 9. The CDR3 spans 17 residues.

The J gene is TRBJ2-3, the V gene TRBV5-4; D is possibly TRBD1 or TRBD2 (5 bases each). This CDR3 is built from 13 residues. Germline CDR1 is SGHNT and CDR2 is YYREEE (reference sequence). With 5 bases removed from V and 1 base from J, the gap between germline ends came to 8 bases. DNA of the CDR3: TGTGCCAGCAGGGGGGTCGGCACAGATACGCAGTATTTT. Translation gives CASRGVGTDTQYF. Drawing the rest from reference TRBV5-4 and TRBJ2-3, the complete variable domain is ETGVTQSPTHLIKTRGQQVTLRCSSQSGHNTVSWYQQALGQGPQFIFQYYREEENGRGNFPPRFSGLQFPNYSSELNVNALELDDSALYLCASRGVGTDTQYFGPGTRLTVL.

The gene calls are TRBV3-1 and TRBJ2-5, with 9 nucleotides matching TRBD2. Germline values: CDR1 LGHDT, CDR2 YNNKEL (reference sequence). Trimming removed 4 bases from V and 1 base from J; junction bases left unmatched: 10. This CDR3 comprises 17 residues. In DNA, the CDR3 is TGTGCCAGCAGCCTGCCCGGGACTAGCTCCTTCCAAGAGACCCAGTACTTC. Translating it yields CASSLPGTSSFQETQYF.

The chain has TRBV3-1 and TRBJ1-2; no reliable D call. The CDR3 totals 13 residues. Germline V CDR1 and CDR2: LGHDT, YNNKEL (reference sequence). V was shortened by 5 bases and J by 4 bases, with 11 bases between the two germline ends. CDR3 region: CASSFRASYGYTF. CDR3 DNA sequence: TGTGCCAGCAGCTTCCGGGCTTCCTATGGCTACACCTTC.

This clonotype was counted once. The gene calls are TRBV10-3 and TRBJ2-2; possibly TRBD2 for D (5 bases). This CDR3 spans 13 amino acids. The V and J ends lost 6 bases and 9 bases respectively, with 14 bases between them. CDR1 and CDR2 from the germline V gene are ENHRY and SYGVKD. The CDR3 region has the DNA TGTGCCATCAGGGACGACTACCAGCGGGAGCTGTTTTTT. Encoded protein: CAIRDDYQRELFF.